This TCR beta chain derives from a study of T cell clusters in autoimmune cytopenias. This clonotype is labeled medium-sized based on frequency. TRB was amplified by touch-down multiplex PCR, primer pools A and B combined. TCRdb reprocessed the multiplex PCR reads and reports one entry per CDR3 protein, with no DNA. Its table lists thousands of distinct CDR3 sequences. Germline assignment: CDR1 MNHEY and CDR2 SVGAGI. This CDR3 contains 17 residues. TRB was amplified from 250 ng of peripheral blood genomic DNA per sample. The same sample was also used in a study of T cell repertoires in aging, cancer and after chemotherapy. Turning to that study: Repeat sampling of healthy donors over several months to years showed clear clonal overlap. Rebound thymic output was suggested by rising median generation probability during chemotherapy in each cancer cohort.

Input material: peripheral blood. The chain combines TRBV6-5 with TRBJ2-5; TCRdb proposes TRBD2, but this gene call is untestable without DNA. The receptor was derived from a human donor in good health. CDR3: CASSYGTSGGASETQYF.